This entry is about one T cell receptor (beta chain). Its antigen is still unknown. 60 Vbeta and 13 Jbeta primers were used in PCR. Here immunoSEQ multiplex PCR was the method, and the copy in TCRdb shows in-frame clones only, minus some. The data show approximately 100,000 clones, 70% seen once. This record comes from a study of cytomegalovirus exposure and HLA in healthy donors. Findings and caveats of the study: Productive rates of about 87% or about 30% were seen for most TCR beta V segments in an earlier analysis. It was reported in a later analysis that an Asian-associated ancestry cluster showed fewer N-insertions than the roughly 620-donor mean.

The V segment lost 7 bases and the J segment 5 bases; nucleotides outside the gene matches: 4. The CDR3 sequence is 12 residues long. CDR1 is SGHRS and CDR2 is YFSETQ in the germline V gene. Input material: PBMCs. The source is a man aged 40-49 years in good health and CMV-seropositive. The chain uses TRBV5-1 and TRBJ2-5; 8 positions agree with TRBD2. CDR3 DNA: TGCGCCAGCGGGACGGGGGGGGAGACCCAGTACTTC. Amino acids: CASGTGGETQYF.